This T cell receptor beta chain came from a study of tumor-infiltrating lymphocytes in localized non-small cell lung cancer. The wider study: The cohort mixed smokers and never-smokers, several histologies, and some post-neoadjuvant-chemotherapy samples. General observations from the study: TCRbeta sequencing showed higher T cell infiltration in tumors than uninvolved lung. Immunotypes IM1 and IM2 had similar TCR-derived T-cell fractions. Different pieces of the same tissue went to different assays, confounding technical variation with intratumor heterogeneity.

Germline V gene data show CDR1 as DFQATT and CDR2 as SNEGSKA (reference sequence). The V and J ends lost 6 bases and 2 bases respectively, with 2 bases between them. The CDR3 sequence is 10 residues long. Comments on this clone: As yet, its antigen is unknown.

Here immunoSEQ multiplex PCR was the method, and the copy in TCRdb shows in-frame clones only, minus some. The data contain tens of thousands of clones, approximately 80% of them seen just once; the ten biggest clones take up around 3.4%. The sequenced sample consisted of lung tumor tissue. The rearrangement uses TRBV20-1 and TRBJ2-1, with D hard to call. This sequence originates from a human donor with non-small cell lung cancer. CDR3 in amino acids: CSATYNEQFF. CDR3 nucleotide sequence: TGCAGTGCAACCTACAATGAGCAGTTCTTC.